One and the same sample provided the 12 T cell receptor beta chains below, sequenced in a study of blood T cell repertoires in COVID-19. The method was immunoSEQ multiplex PCR; TCRdb's version includes in-frame clones alone and lacks a portion of them. The sample lists a few hundred thousand clones, about 80% occurring once. The sample was PBMCs or T cells enriched from blood (not recorded which). All receptors derive from a man in his forties who had recovered from COVID-19.

The chain uses TRBV5-5 and TRBJ2-3; D is unresolved. CDR1 is SGHKS and CDR2 is YYEKEE in the germline V gene (reference sequence). This CDR3 spans 16 amino acids. V was trimmed by 3 bases and J by 3 bases, leaving 17 bases between them. Here the CDR3 DNA reads TGTGCCAGCAGCTCCCTTACCGGAGCCCCAACAGATACGCAGTATTTT. The encoded protein is CASSSLTGAPTDTQYF. Full variable domain (missing parts from reference TRBV5-5 and TRBJ2-3): DAGVTQSPTHLIKTRGQQVTLRCSPISGHKSVSWYQQVLGQGPQFIFQYYEKEERGRGNFPDRFSARQFPNYSSELNVNALLLGDSALYLCASSSLTGAPTDTQYFGPGTRLTVL.

The V and J genes are TRBV11-3 and TRBJ2-3; D ambiguous. Trimming shortened V by 0 bases and J by 4 bases, and 8 bases separated the two germline ends. This CDR3 contains 14 residues. CDR1 is SGHNT, CDR2 YENEEA, per germline. The CDR3 reads CASSLDSSADTQYF. CDR3 nucleotides: TGTGCCAGCAGCTTAGATTCGTCGGCAGATACGCAGTATTTT.

This clone has a count of ten or more. The chain has TRBV3-1 (or the pseudogene TRBV3-2) and TRBJ1-5; a possible D gene is TRBD1 (5 bases). V was clipped by 0 bases and J by 7 bases, with 10 bases between them. This CDR3 is built from 14 residues. Germline CDR1 and CDR2: LGHDT and YNNKEL (reference sequence). The CDR3 protein is CASSQDRGRQPQHF. CDR3 DNA: TGTGCCAGCAGCCAAGATCGGGGGAGACAGCCCCAGCATTTT.

The rearrangement joins TRBV6-2 or TRBV6-3 to TRBJ2-4, with 7 bases that match TRBD2. J was trimmed by 1 base and V by 3 bases; bases with no gene match: 18. CDR1 is MNHEY and CDR2 is SVGEGT in the germline V gene. The CDR3 runs 20 residues. CDR3 sequence reads: CASSYFDRAGIIVAKNIQYF. For the CDR3, the DNA is TGTGCCAGCAGTTATTTTGACCGAGCGGGGATTATTGTGGCCAAAAACATTCAGTACTTC.

The V and J genes are TRBV28 and TRBJ1-1; 7 bases align to TRBD1. CDR3 length: 15 amino acids. Germline V lookup: CDR1 MDHEN, CDR2 SYDVKM. Losses at the gene ends were 4 bases for V and 1 base for J; bases not matched to a gene: 6. The CDR3 nucleotides are TGTGCCAGCAGTTCGCCCCAGGGGGGGAACACTGAAGCTTTCTTT. Protein sequence: CASSSPQGGNTEAFF.

The V and J genes are TRBV6-6 and TRBJ1-1; D unclear. Germline V gene data show CDR1 as MNHNY and CDR2 as SVGAGI (reference sequence). This CDR3 has 14 residues. Trimming left V 2 bases short and J 1 base short, with 8 bases between. The CDR3 here is CASSYTAPNTEAFF. DNA for the CDR3: TGTGCCAGCAGTTACACAGCCCCGAACACTGAAGCTTTCTTT.

The genes are TRBV6-2 or TRBV6-3 and TRBJ1-5; 7 positions match TRBD1. The J segment lost 2 bases and the V segment lost 5 bases, leaving 3 bases of the junction unmatched. This CDR3 is built from 14 residues. Germline lookup yields CDR1 MNHEY and CDR2 SVGEGT. CDR3: CASSLDRGNQPQHF. The CDR3 DNA reads as TGTGCCAGCAGTCTAGACAGGGGCAATCAGCCCCAGCATTTT.

This chain connects TRBV7-2 to TRBJ1-1; unclear D gene. CDR3 length: 14 residues. The ends were cut back, 2 bases at V and 0 bases at J, with 7 bases in the middle. CDR1 and CDR2 (germline): SGHTA, FQGNSA. The CDR3 region is CASSLSPMNTEAFF. The CDR3 region has the DNA TGTGCCAGCAGCTTATCCCCCATGAACACTGAAGCTTTCTTT.

The chain carries TRBV9 and TRBJ1-6, with D maybe TRBD1 (6 bases). In germline, CDR1 is SGDLS, CDR2 YYNGEE. The CDR3 spans 20 residues. V was trimmed by 4 bases and J by 8 bases, leaving 31 bases between them. The CDR3 DNA is TGTGCCAGCAGCCTTCCTGAGTCCCTCCCCCCCAGGGGAGGGGATTCACCCCTCCACTTT. It codes for CASSLPESLPPRGGDSPLHF.

This clone has a handful of counts. The chain links TRBV28 to TRBJ1-4, with 9 bases lining up with TRBD1. CDR3 size: 14 residues. V trimming: 5 bases; J trimming: 8 bases; junction bases outside the gene matches: 6. The germline CDR1 and CDR2 sequences are MDHEN and SYDVKM. The CDR3 bases are TGTGCCAGCAGTCCTACAGGGGGCGACGAAAAACTGTTTTTT. Amino acids: CASSPTGGDEKLFF.

The chain is built from TRBV28 and TRBJ1-1; D is undetermined. Germline V gene data show CDR1 as MDHEN and CDR2 as SYDVKM. The V and J ends lost 2 bases and 0 bases respectively, with 7 bases between them. The CDR3 has 14 amino acids. The CDR3 protein is CASSLPGLNTEAFF. The CDR3, as DNA: TGTGCCAGCAGTTTACCAGGATTGAACACTGAAGCTTTCTTT. The full variable domain, in which reference TRBV28 and TRBJ1-1 provide the parts outside the CDR3, is DVKVTQSSRYLVKRTGEKVFLECVQDMDHENMFWYRQDPGLGLRLIYFSYDVKMKEKGDIPEGYSVSREKKERFSLILESASTNQTSMYLCASSLPGLNTEAFFGQGTRLTVV.

This chain uses TRBV19 with TRBJ2-2, with D possibly TRBD2 on 6 matching bases. CDR3 size: 15 residues. Germline CDR1 and CDR2: LNHDA and SQIVND (reference sequence). V was pared by 1 base and J by 4 bases, with 10 bases between. This CDR3 reads CASSIGRAGTGELFF. The CDR3 DNA follows: TGTGCCAGTAGTATAGGGAGGGCTGGCACCGGGGAGCTGTTTTTT.